This T cell receptor beta chain stems from a study of PD-L1 blockade in urothelial cancer. The wider study: Chemotherapy regimens numbering 0 to 3 had been given to patients. The analyses of blood took place 3 weeks (second dose) and 6 weeks after treatment start. There were a median of approximately 150,000 T cells in blood samples.

This clone was detected a few times. The germline gives CDR1 MNHEY, CDR2 SVGAGI. The length of the CDR3 is 15 residues. Trimming took 6 bases from V and 1 from J, leaving 16 bases between them. Every PCR received spiked-in synthetic TCR analog templates. The repertoire was sequenced with immunoSEQ multiplex PCR; TCRdb's copy has only in-frame clones and lacks some. The repertoire holds tens of thousands of clones, with 70% to 90% as singletons. Time point of the sample: pretreatment peripheral blood. The material sequenced was PBMCs, taken around atezolizumab (anti-PD-L1) treatment. The source of this sequence is a man between 65 and 79 years old with urothelial cancer. The chain uses TRBV6-5 and TRBJ2-7; D remains unclear. The CDR3 sequence is CASRPVASESYEQYF. The DNA of the CDR3 is TGTGCCAGCAGACCGGTGGCTAGTGAATCCTACGAGCAGTACTTC.